This T cell receptor (beta chain) is from a study of blood T cell repertoires in COVID-19. This CDR3 comprises 16 residues. J lost 3 bases, V lost 4 bases, and 8 bases had no gene match. The germline V gene has CDR1 SGHDT and CDR2 YYEEEE. There are a few counts of this clone. TCRdb keeps only in-frame clones here, not all; method: immunoSEQ multiplex PCR. The profile shows about 240,000 clones, around 88% of them singletons. Sequencing input: PBMCs or T cells enriched from blood (not recorded which). The origin of this receptor is a woman under 40 who had recovered from COVID-19. The chain carries TRBV5-6 and TRBJ2-7; 12 bases fit TRBD2. CDR3: CASSPRPGLAGYEQYF. For the CDR3, the DNA is TGTGCCAGCAGCCCACGGCCGGGACTAGCGGGCTACGAGCAGTACTTC. The entire variable domain, with the rest obtained from reference TRBV5-6 and TRBJ2-7, is as follows: DAGVTQSPTHLIKTRGQQVTLRCSPKSGHDTVSWYQQALGQGPQFIFQYYEEEERQRGNFPDRFSGHQFPNYSSELNVNALLLGDSALYLCASSPRPGLAGYEQYFGPGTRLTVT.